This T cell receptor (beta chain) was identified in a study of cytomegalovirus exposure and HLA in healthy donors. The PCR made use of 60 Vbeta and 13 Jbeta primers. Libraries were prepared by immunoSEQ multiplex PCR; TCRdb keeps only in-frame clonotypes and omits some of them. The data contain more than 110,000 clones, over 60% of them seen just once; the ten biggest clones take up under 1.5%. Each of the donors was a healthy bone marrow donor. The junction had 12 bases not matched to a gene; V was cut back by 4 bases and J by 3 bases. Germline CDR1 is SGHAT and CDR2 is FQNNGV. The CDR3 contains 16 residues. In the case of this clone: Its antigen is unidentified.

Notes on the study in general: When a later analysis was performed, an Asian-associated ancestry cluster reportedly had fewer N-insertions than the approximately 600-donor mean. An analysis was carried out at a later point. It showed that HLA-associated TCR beta chains were more clonally expanded than equally common non-associated chains.

The V gene is TRBV11-2, the J gene TRBJ2-7; the match to TRBD2 covers 7 bases. Sequencing was carried out using PBMCs. This TCR was recovered from a male donor in good health and CMV-seropositive. CDR3 residues: CASSYGVGGRNYEQYF. As DNA, the CDR3 is TGTGCCAGCAGCTACGGAGTGGGAGGGAGGAACTACGAGCAGTACTTC.